One and the same sample provided the 6 T cell receptor beta chains below, sequenced in a study of CD8+ T cells in alopecia areata. It was cDNA, reverse transcribed from extracted RNA, that served as the sequencing template. Clones were read by immunoSEQ multiplex PCR, and TCRdb kept only the in-frame ones, dropping some. Found here are 60,000 to 85,000 clones, roughly 70% of them singletons; the top ten hold 23%. This sample's treatment: oral pan-JAK inhibitor, 5-10 mg twice daily. The sample consisted of CD8+ T cells sorted from blood, taken at week 24, from a patient treated with tofacitinib. The receptor source for this set is a human donor with alopecia areata.

The rearrangement uses TRBV5-4 and TRBJ1-2; TRBD1 matches 10 bases. Trimming cost V 1 base and J 8 bases; bases outside gene matches: 5. The germline gives CDR1 SGHNT, CDR2 YYREEE (reference sequence). The CDR3 has 14 residues. Here the CDR3 reads CASSLSGTGEGYTF. The CDR3 DNA reads TGTGCCAGCAGCTTGTCGGGGACAGGGGAGGGCTACACCTTC.

The chain carries TRBV9 and TRBJ2-6; 10 nucleotides align to TRBD1. The V gene end was trimmed by 5 bases and the J gene end by 3 bases; junction bases not matched to a gene: 5. Per the germline V gene, CDR1 is SGDLS and CDR2 is YYNGEE. The CDR3 runs to 16 residues. The CDR3, as DNA: TGTGCCAGCAGTGCCGGGACAGGGGTTGGGGCCAACGTCCTGACTTTC. Translated, it gives CASSAGTGVGANVLTF.

This clone has more than one count but fewer than ten. The CDR3 sequence: CASRALGGSTDTQYF. In DNA form, the CDR3 reads TGTGCCAGCAGGGCCCTAGGGGGAAGCACAGATACGCAGTATTTT. The rearrangement joins TRBV25-1 to TRBJ2-3, with TRBD1 as a possible D gene (6 bases). V dropped 6 bases and J dropped 0 bases, with 13 bases sitting between them. This CDR3 region has 15 residues. Per germline, CDR1 MGHDK and CDR2 SYGVNS.

The gene calls are TRBV7-6 and TRBJ2-3; no definite D call. Trimming removed 3 bases from V and 6 bases from J, with 13 bases in between. CDR3 length: 14 residues. Germline values: CDR1 SGHVS, CDR2 FNYEAQ. CDR3 DNA sequence: TGTGCCAGCAGCTTTGGCTACCTTGGCGATACGCAGTATTTT. Encoded protein: CASSFGYLGDTQYF.

This chain connects TRBV6-4 to TRBJ1-5; D gene uncertain. V shed 0 bases and J shed 7 bases, with 7 bases lying between them. CDR1 is MRHNA and CDR2 is SNTAGT in the germline V gene. This CDR3 region has 13 residues. CDR3 bases: TGTGCCAGCAGTGACTCTAGGGCACAGCCCCAGCATTTT. Protein product: CASSDSRAQPQHF.

The chain is built from TRBV9 and TRBJ2-1; D gene uncertain. Trimming removed 0 bases at V and 0 bases at J, with 7 bases between. From germline, CDR1 is SGDLS and CDR2 YYNGEE. This CDR3 comprises 15 residues. CDR3: CASSVGRSSYNEQFF. The CDR3 DNA reads as TGTGCCAGCAGCGTAGGGCGATCCTCCTACAATGAGCAGTTCTTC.